The T cell receptor beta chain described here comes from a study of T cells after yellow fever vaccination. Looking at the study overall: Fractions containing few cells were prepared with SMART-Seq v4 Ultra Low Input. Study-wide points: Primary-vaccination clones mostly resurfaced post-booster (about 95% CD4, approximately 89% CD8). Repertoires obtained by FACS sorting could include abundant clonotypes that entered as contaminants from the bulk population.

It was through 5'RACE template switching that TCR cDNA was made, with a universal primer site and UMIs added. Each CDR3 protein gets one entry after TCRdb re-called the 5' RACE reads with MiXCR. The sample has 450,000 to 600,000 distinct CDR3 sequences, around 16% seen once. Only a few counts were recorded for this clonotype. The antigen is undetermined. The TCR originated in a man aged 18 to 29 who received the YFV17D yellow fever vaccine. This material consisted of PBMCs, taken roughly 5 days after the first yellow fever vaccination.

CDR3 protein: CASTQRDLLGNEQFF. CDR3 coding DNA: TGTGCCAGCACCCAGCGGGACTTGCTGGGCAATGAGCAGTTCTTC. This chain connects TRBV2 to TRBJ2-1, with 7 nucleotides matching TRBD2. The CDR3 has 15 amino acids. Germline-derived CDR1 and CDR2 are SNHLY and FYNNEI. The V segment lost 7 bases and the J segment 6 bases; nucleotides outside the gene matches: 12.